This entry lists 23 T cell receptor beta chains sequenced from one sample in a study of blood T cells in healthy people across ages. PCR was performed a second time for roughly 6 to 12 cycles using a sample-barcoded 5' primer and a J-beta primer mix. One entry per CDR3 protein, called by TCRdb with MiXCR from the 5' RACE reads. The data contain 650,000 to 900,000 distinct CDR3 sequences, 55% to 65% of them singletons. Sequencing was carried out using blood. Source of these receptors: a man aged 25-45 years in good health.

The genes are TRBV6-2 or TRBV6-3 and TRBJ2-2; D remains ambiguous. CDR1 MNHEY and CDR2 SVGEGT come from the germline V gene. The CDR3 covers 15 residues. The V gene lost 5 bases and the J gene lost 1 base, with 11 bases spanning the gap. In DNA, the CDR3 is TGTGCCAGCAGTCTAACCCCAGTGAACACCGGGGAGCTGTTTTTT. It specifies CASSLTPVNTGELFF.

The chain recombines TRBV11-1 with TRBJ2-3, with TRBD2 identical over 11 bases. Germline values: CDR1 SGHAT, CDR2 FQDESV (reference sequence). This CDR3 contains 16 residues. V shed 6 bases and J 0 bases; nucleotides not matched to a gene: 5. CDR3: CASRNGTSGSTDTQYF. The CDR3 coding sequence is TGTGCCAGCAGAAATGGGACTAGCGGTAGCACAGATACGCAGTATTTT.

This clonotype was observed a handful of times. The CDR3 region is CASSYVEGDGYTF. The CDR3 DNA follows: TGTGCCAGCAGTTACGTTGAGGGGGATGGCTACACCTTC. The chain links TRBV27 to TRBJ1-2; the D gene is possibly TRBD1 (6 bases). There are 13 residues in the CDR3. Germline values: CDR1 MNHEY, CDR2 SMNVEV (reference sequence). V dropped 4 bases and J dropped 6 bases, with 12 bases sitting between them.

The chain links TRBV5-1 to TRBJ2-2; a weak D match, TRBD1 (6 bases). Trimming removed 4 bases from V and 2 bases from J, with 12 bases in between. This CDR3 comprises 15 residues. In germline, CDR1 is SGHRS, CDR2 YFSETQ. The DNA of the CDR3 is TGCGCCAGCAGCCGGGACAACGGAAACACCGGGGAGCTGTTTTTT. It translates to CASSRDNGNTGELFF.

The rearrangement uses TRBV28 and TRBJ1-2, with 9 positions matching TRBD1. The CDR3 length is 16 residues. Germline-derived CDR1 and CDR2 are MDHEN and SYDVKM. V lost 5 bases, J lost 2 bases, and 9 bases stayed unmatched. CDR3 amino acids: CASSELGQGPNYGYTF. For the CDR3, the DNA is TGTGCCAGCAGTGAACTGGGACAGGGCCCAAACTATGGCTACACCTTC.

J is TRBJ2-2 and V is TRBV28, with D perhaps matching TRBD2 (6 bases). Per the germline V gene, CDR1 is MDHEN and CDR2 is SYDVKM. V lost 4 bases to trimming and J lost 6 bases, with 12 bases between them. The CDR3 has 14 residues. In DNA, the CDR3 is TGTGCCAGCAGTTGGGACTCTCCAGCCGGGGAGCTGTTTTTT. It is translated as CASSWDSPAGELFF.

V gene TRBV20-1 combines with J gene TRBJ1-2; 9 bases line up with TRBD1. Per germline, CDR1 DFQATT and CDR2 SNEGSKA (reference sequence). V lost 4 bases, J lost 2 bases, and 8 bases stayed unmatched. The CDR3 has 15 residues. The CDR3 sequence is CSAIPGGQGNYGYTF. The CDR3 DNA is TGCAGTGCTATACCCGGCGGACAGGGGAACTATGGCTACACCTTC.

This chain uses TRBV12-3 or TRBV12-4 with TRBJ2-7; D is unresolved. V dropped 6 bases and J dropped 2 bases, with 11 bases sitting between them. This CDR3 region has 13 residues. CDR3 in amino acids: CASRRSATYEQYF. The DNA for the CDR3 is TGTGCCAGCAGAAGGTCCGCGACCTACGAGCAGTACTTC.

The rearrangement uses TRBV15 and TRBJ2-5, with TRBD1 identical over 7 bases. Trimming took 2 bases from V and 1 from J; bases not matched to a gene: 4. Germline V gene sequence: CDR1 LNHNV, CDR2 YYDKDF (reference sequence). The CDR3 is made up of 15 amino acids. CDR3 sequence: CATSRPQGIQETQYF. CDR3 nucleotide sequence: TGTGCCACCAGCAGACCACAGGGGATCCAAGAGACCCAGTACTTC.

There are a few counts of this clonotype. The chain employs TRBV12-3 or TRBV12-4 and TRBJ2-6, with a tentative D call TRBD2 (6 bases). Deletions cut 6 bases from V and 12 bases from J, with 12 bases between. The CDR3 sequence is 12 residues long. CDR3 in DNA: TGTGCCAGCAGGGAAGGGACTGGCGTCCTGACTTTC. It specifies CASREGTGVLTF.

This clonotype was seen a handful of times. V is TRBV4-3 and J is TRBJ2-3, with TRBD1 as a possible D gene (5 bases). CDR1 and CDR2 from the germline V gene are LGHNA and YSLEER. With 8 bases removed from V and 6 bases from J, the gap between germline ends came to 15 bases. The length of the CDR3 is 13 residues. This CDR3 is CASGKGRWDTQYF. CDR3 in DNA: TGCGCCAGCGGTAAGGGGCGCTGGGATACGCAGTATTTT.

This clonotype was seen a few times. The chain joins TRBV28 to TRBJ1-1; tentatively, D is TRBD1 (5 bases). V gave up 5 bases and J gave up 1 base, with 20 bases separating them. Germline CDR1 and CDR2: MDHEN and SYDVKM. The CDR3 runs 17 residues. The CDR3 here is CASSKSREGPRNTEAFF. CDR3 sequence (DNA): TGTGCCAGCAGTAAGTCCAGGGAAGGCCCAAGGAACACTGAAGCTTTCTTT.

This clonotype was found a few times. V is TRBV9 and J is TRBJ2-5; D possibly corresponds to TRBD1 (5 bases). There are 13 residues in the CDR3. The ends were cut back, 4 bases at V and 9 bases at J, with 16 bases in the middle. CDR1 is SGDLS and CDR2 is YYNGEE in the germline V gene. The CDR3: CASSSQPKGSQYF. The CDR3 nucleotides read TGTGCCAGCAGCTCACAGCCCAAGGGGTCCCAGTACTTC.

V gene TRBV6-6 combines with J gene TRBJ2-3; 10 positions match TRBD2. The J segment lost 4 bases and the V segment lost 6 bases, leaving 7 bases of the junction unmatched. Germline assignment: CDR1 MNHNY and CDR2 SVGAGI (reference sequence). CDR3 size: 15 residues. This CDR3 reads CASRSSGGAADTQYF. The CDR3 nucleotides read TGTGCCAGCAGATCAAGCGGGGGGGCAGCAGATACGCAGTATTTT.

This clonotype was seen only a few times. This chain uses TRBV7-9 with TRBJ2-1; 8 bases map to TRBD2. The CDR3 runs to 13 residues. Germline-derived CDR1 and CDR2 are SEHNR and FQNEAQ (reference sequence). V lost 5 bases, J lost 5 bases, and 2 bases stayed unmatched. This CDR3 is CASSRSGDNEQFF. DNA for the CDR3: TGTGCCAGCAGCCGTAGCGGGGACAATGAGCAGTTCTTC.

About this clonotype: Germline and junction disagree at one end, which may indicate a read error. The CDR3 nucleotides read TGCAGCGCTGAGGGGACAGACTCCTACACTGAGCAGTTCTTC. This translates into CSAEGTDSYTEQFF. V gene TRBV29-1 combines with J gene TRBJ2-1; TRBD1 matches at 7 bases. The CDR3 covers 14 residues. CDR1 SQVTM and CDR2 ANQGSEA come from the germline V gene.

V usage is TRBV6-6 and J usage is TRBJ2-7; D gene uncertain. CDR1 is MNHNY and CDR2 is SVGAGI in the germline V gene (reference sequence). The CDR3 length is 12 residues. V was shortened by 2 bases and J by 2 bases, with 4 bases between the two germline ends. The DNA for the CDR3 is TGTGCCAGCAGTTACGTCCCCTACGAGCAGTACTTC. It translates to CASSYVPYEQYF.

The rearrangement uses TRBV20-1 and TRBJ2-5; TRBD1 matches 9 bases. The assigned J gene may be wrong: the sequence end matches TRBJ2-7 better. The germline gives CDR1 DFQATT, CDR2 SNEGSKA (reference sequence). This CDR3 comprises 14 residues. The CDR3 region has the DNA TGCAGTGGTATACCGGGACAGGGACCCTACGAGCAGTACTTC. This sequence encodes CSGIPGQGPYEQYF.

The rearrangement uses TRBV6-2 or TRBV6-3 and TRBJ2-5; D possibly matches TRBD1 or TRBD2 (5 bases each). Trimming took 4 bases from V and 9 from J, leaving 18 bases between them. The CDR3 is made up of 14 amino acids. Germline CDR1 and CDR2: MNHEY and SVGEGT. CDR3 nucleotide sequence: TGTGCCAGCAGTTGGCCCGACCGGAGAGGGGCCCAGTACTTC. This encodes CASSWPDRRGAQYF.

In its sample, this clonotype was seen a few times. CDR3 residues: CAARGQFDNEQFF. In DNA form, the CDR3 reads TGTGCCGCTCGAGGCCAGTTTGACAATGAGCAGTTCTTC. The chain combines TRBV7-3 with TRBJ2-1; D unresolved. The CDR3 loop spans 13 amino acids. Trimming cost V 11 bases and J 5 bases, with 16 bases left between them. Germline V CDR1 and CDR2: SGHTA, FQGTGA.

This clonotype was seen a handful of times. The gene calls are TRBV20-1 and TRBJ2-1, with 10 bases aligning to TRBD1. This CDR3 has 16 residues. The germline V gene has CDR1 DFQATT and CDR2 SNEGSKA (reference sequence). The ends lost 4 bases at V and 6 bases at J; junction bases unmatched: 12. CDR3 in amino acids: CSANPPGTGDSNEQFF. Here the CDR3 DNA reads TGCAGTGCTAATCCTCCCGGGACAGGGGACTCCAATGAGCAGTTCTTC.

CDR3 in DNA: TGCAGCGTTGTAAGGCTAGCGGGGGGGAACGAGCAGTACTTC. Its protein is CSVVRLAGGNEQYF. This chain links TRBV29-1 with TRBJ2-5; 12 nucleotides agree with TRBD2. The better agreement between TRBJ2-7 and the DNA end casts doubt on the J call. The CDR3 sequence is 14 residues long. The germline gives CDR1 SQVTM, CDR2 ANQGSEA.

This clonotype was seen a few times. The CDR3 loop reads CASSSGALGNQPQHF. The CDR3 region has the DNA TGTGCCAGCAGTTCAGGGGCCCTAGGCAATCAGCCCCAGCATTTT. The chain uses TRBV25-1 and TRBJ1-5; D may be TRBD1 (6 bases). The V end lost 5 bases, the J end lost 2 bases, and 13 bases lay between the germline ends. This CDR3 region has 15 residues. Germline CDR1 and CDR2: MGHDK and SYGVNS.